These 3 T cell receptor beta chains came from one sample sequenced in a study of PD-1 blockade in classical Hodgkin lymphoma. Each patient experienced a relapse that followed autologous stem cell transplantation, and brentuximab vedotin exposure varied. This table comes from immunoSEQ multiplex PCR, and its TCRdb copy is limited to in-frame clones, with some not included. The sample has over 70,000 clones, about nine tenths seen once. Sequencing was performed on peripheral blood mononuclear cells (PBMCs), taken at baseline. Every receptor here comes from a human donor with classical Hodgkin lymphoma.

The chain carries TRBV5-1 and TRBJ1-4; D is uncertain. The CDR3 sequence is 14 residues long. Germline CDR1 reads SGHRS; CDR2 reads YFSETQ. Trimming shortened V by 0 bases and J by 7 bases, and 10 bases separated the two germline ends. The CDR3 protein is CASSLGNVGEKLFF. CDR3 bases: TGCGCCAGCAGCTTGGGGAACGTGGGTGAAAAACTGTTTTTT.

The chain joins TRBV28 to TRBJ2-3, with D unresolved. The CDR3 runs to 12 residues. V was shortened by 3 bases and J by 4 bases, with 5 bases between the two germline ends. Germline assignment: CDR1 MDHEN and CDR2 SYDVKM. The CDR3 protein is CASSFSADTQYF. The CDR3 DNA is TGTGCCAGCAGTTTTTCCGCAGATACGCAGTATTTT.

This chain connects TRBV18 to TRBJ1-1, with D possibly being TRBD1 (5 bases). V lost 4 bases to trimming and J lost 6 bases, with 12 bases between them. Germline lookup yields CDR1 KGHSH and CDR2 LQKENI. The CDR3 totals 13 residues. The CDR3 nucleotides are TGTGCCAGCTCACAGGGGCGTGCCGCTGAAGCTTTCTTT. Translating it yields CASSQGRAAEAFF.